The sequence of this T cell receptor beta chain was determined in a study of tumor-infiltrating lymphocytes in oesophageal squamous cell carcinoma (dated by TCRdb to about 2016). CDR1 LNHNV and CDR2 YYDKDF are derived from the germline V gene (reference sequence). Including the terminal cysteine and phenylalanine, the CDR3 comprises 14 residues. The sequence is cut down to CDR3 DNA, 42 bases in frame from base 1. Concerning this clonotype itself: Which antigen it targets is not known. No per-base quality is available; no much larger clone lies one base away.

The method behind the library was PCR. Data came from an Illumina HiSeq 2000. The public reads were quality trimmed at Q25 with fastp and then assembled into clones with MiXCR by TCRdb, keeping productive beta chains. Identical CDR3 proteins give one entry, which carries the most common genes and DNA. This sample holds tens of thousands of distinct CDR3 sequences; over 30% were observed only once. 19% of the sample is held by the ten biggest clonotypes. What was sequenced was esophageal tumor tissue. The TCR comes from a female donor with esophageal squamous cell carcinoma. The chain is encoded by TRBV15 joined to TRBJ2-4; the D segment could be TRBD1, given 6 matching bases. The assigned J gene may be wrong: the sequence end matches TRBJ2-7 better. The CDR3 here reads CATSHRVGTYEQYF. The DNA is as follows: TGTGCCACCAGCCACAGGGTGGGAACCTACGAGCAGTACTTC.